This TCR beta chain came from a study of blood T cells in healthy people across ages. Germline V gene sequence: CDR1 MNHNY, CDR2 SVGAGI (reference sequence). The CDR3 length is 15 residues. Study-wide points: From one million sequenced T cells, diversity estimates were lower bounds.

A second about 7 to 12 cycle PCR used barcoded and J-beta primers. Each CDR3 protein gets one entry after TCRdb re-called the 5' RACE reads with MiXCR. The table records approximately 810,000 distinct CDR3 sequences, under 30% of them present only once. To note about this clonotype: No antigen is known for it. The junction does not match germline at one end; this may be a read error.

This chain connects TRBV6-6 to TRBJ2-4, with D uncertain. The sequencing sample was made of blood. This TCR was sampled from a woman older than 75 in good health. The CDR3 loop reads CANSPNVKSKNIQYF. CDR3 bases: TGTGCCAACAGTCCTAATGTCAAGTCCAAAAACATTCAGTACTTC.